This entry lists 14 T cell receptor beta chains sequenced from one sample in a study of blood T cell repertoires in COVID-19. Generated by immunoSEQ multiplex PCR, the TCRdb table keeps only in-frame clones and is missing some. The sample lists 150,000 to 200,000 clones; around 76% were seen once. Sequencing was performed on peripheral blood. The receptors were gathered from an older woman with acute or convalescent COVID-19.

The chain combines TRBV4-2 with TRBJ2-1; TRBD2 agrees at 10 bases. This CDR3 is 16 amino acids long. The V and J ends lost 1 base and 8 bases, in that order; junction bases with no gene match: 8. Germline loops: CDR1 LGHNA, CDR2 YNFKEQ. The CDR3 reads CASSQVERGGEDEQFF. CDR3 bases: TGTGCCAGCAGCCAAGTGGAGCGGGGGGGTGAGGATGAGCAGTTCTTC.

This chain joins TRBV11-1 and TRBJ1-2, with 7 nucleotides matching TRBD1. The CDR3 length is 14 residues. V dropped 5 bases and J dropped 5; count of bases not matched to a gene: 8. CDR1 and CDR2 from the germline V gene are SGHAT and FQDESV (reference sequence). The CDR3 sequence: CASSLQGGQYGYTF. The CDR3 bases are TGTGCCAGCAGCCTCCAGGGGGGCCAGTATGGCTACACCTTC.

The J gene is TRBJ1-2, the V gene TRBV9; the D is unclear. The CDR3 has 16 amino acids. In germline, CDR1 is SGDLS, CDR2 YYNGEE. With 4 bases removed from V and 2 bases from J, the gap between germline ends came to 18 bases. CDR3 in DNA: TGTGCCAGCAGCCCCCAACCGGGAGGACTGAACTATGGCTACACCTTC. Its protein product is CASSPQPGGLNYGYTF. Full variable domain (outside the CDR3, taken from reference TRBV9 and TRBJ1-2): DSGVTQTPKHLITATGQRVTLRCSPRSGDLSVYWYQQSLDQGLQFLIQYYNGEERAKGNILERFSAQQFPDLHSELNLSSLELGDSALYFCASSPQPGGLNYGYTFGSGTRLTVV.

The chain recombines TRBV5-4 with TRBJ1-2, with D tentatively TRBD1 (6 bases). Between the trimmed V and J ends, which lost 4 bases and 8 bases, there was a span of 15 bases. This CDR3 contains 13 residues. Germline-derived CDR1 and CDR2 are SGHNT and YYREEE (reference sequence). CDR3 protein: CASSRGSREGYTF. The CDR3 nucleotides read TGTGCCAGCAGCAGGGGGTCCAGGGAAGGCTACACCTTC.

The chain uses TRBV6-2 or TRBV6-3 and TRBJ2-1; 10 bases fit TRBD2. Germline-derived CDR1 and CDR2 are MNHEY and SVGEGT. CDR3 length equals 14 residues. With V trimmed by 6 bases and J by 7 bases, 6 bases remained unmatched. CDR3 DNA sequence: TGTGCCAGCAGCCCTAGCGGGAGACCTAATGAGCAGTTCTTC. Its translation is CASSPSGRPNEQFF.

The rearrangement uses TRBV6-5 and TRBJ1-3, with D tentatively TRBD1 (5 bases). Germline CDR1 reads MNHEY; CDR2 reads SVGAGI. The CDR3 extends over 15 amino acids. Trimming took 0 bases from V and 0 from J, leaving 6 bases between them. The CDR3 DNA sequence: TGTGCCAGCAGTTACTCAGGGGACTCTGGAAACACCATATATTTT. The encoded protein is CASSYSGDSGNTIYF.

The chain employs TRBV12-3 or TRBV12-4 and TRBJ1-1; TRBD1 matches 11 bases. V gave up 3 bases and J gave up 6 bases; unmatched junction bases: 0. The CDR3 has 13 residues. The chain's CDR3 is CASSLGQGAEAFF. Here the CDR3 DNA reads TGTGCCAGCAGTTTGGGACAGGGGGCTGAAGCTTTCTTT.

The chain employs TRBV2 and TRBJ1-2; D is uncertain. Trimming cost V 6 bases and J 4 bases, with 12 bases left between them. Germline values: CDR1 SNHLY, CDR2 FYNNEI. This CDR3 is 13 amino acids long. The CDR3 protein is CASRANDIYGYTF. The CDR3 nucleotides read TGTGCCAGCAGAGCCAATGACATCTATGGCTACACCTTC.

This clone has more than one count but fewer than ten. The genes are TRBV5-4 and TRBJ1-1; 7 positions match TRBD1. Per germline, CDR1 SGHNT and CDR2 YYREEE (reference sequence). Unmatched junction bases numbered 6, after V lost 4 bases and J lost 3 bases. The CDR3 totals 14 residues. CDR3 DNA sequence: TGTGCCAGCAGCCTCAGGCAGGGGGACACTGAAGCTTTCTTT. Protein product: CASSLRQGDTEAFF. Complete variable domain (other parts from reference TRBV5-4 and TRBJ1-1): ETGVTQSPTHLIKTRGQQVTLRCSSQSGHNTVSWYQQALGQGPQFIFQYYREEENGRGNFPPRFSGLQFPNYSSELNVNALELDDSALYLCASSLRQGDTEAFFGQGTRLTVV.

The chain has TRBV18 and TRBJ2-1, with TRBD2 as a possible D gene (5 bases). Germline CDR1 KGHSH, CDR2 LQKENI. The germline V and J ends were trimmed by 2 bases and 3 bases, with 14 bases remaining between them. The CDR3 has 16 residues. The CDR3: CASSPFGSVLYNEQFF. CDR3 DNA sequence: TGTGCCAGCTCACCATTCGGTAGCGTGCTCTACAATGAGCAGTTCTTC. The complete variable domain, with remaining parts taken from reference TRBV18 and TRBJ2-1, reads NAGVMQNPRHLVRRRGQEARLRCSPMKGHSHVYWYRQLPEEGLKFMVYLQKENIIDESGMPKERFSAEFPKEGPSILRIQQVVRGDSAAYFCASSPFGSVLYNEQFFGPGTRLTVL.

The CDR3 reads CASSQVVQETQYF. CDR3 DNA sequence: TGCGCCAGCAGCCAAGTAGTCCAAGAGACCCAGTACTTC. V gene TRBV4-1 combines with J gene TRBJ2-5; no clear D. This CDR3 contains 13 residues. V gave up 1 base and J gave up 1 base, with 4 bases separating them. CDR1 and CDR2 from the germline V gene are MGHRA and YSYEKL.

The chain joins TRBV14 to TRBJ2-5, with 7 nucleotides matching TRBD2. Germline V gives CDR1 SGHDN, CDR2 FVKESK. This CDR3 comprises 15 residues. Unmatched junction bases numbered 11, after V lost 9 bases and J lost 1 base. CDR3 sequence: CARGGDPNLQETQYF. In nucleotides, the CDR3 is TGTGCCAGGGGGGGGGATCCCAATCTCCAAGAGACCCAGTACTTC.

The rearrangement links TRBV21-1 to TRBJ2-7; the table's D call, TRBD2, has no DNA check behind it. TRBV21-1 represents a pseudogene. The CDR3 loop spans 12 amino acids. The chain's CDR3 is CASSKERYEQYF. The CDR3 bases are TGTGCCAGCAGCAAAGAGCGCTACGAGCAGTACTTC.

The chain combines TRBV6-5 with TRBJ2-1; D ambiguous. V was shortened by 6 bases and J by 10 bases, with 13 bases between the two germline ends. The length of the CDR3 is 12 residues. Germline loops: CDR1 MNHEY, CDR2 SVGAGI. Here the CDR3 DNA reads TGTGCCAGCAGCCTCCGGGTAGGAGAGCAGTTCTTC. This codes for CASSLRVGEQFF.